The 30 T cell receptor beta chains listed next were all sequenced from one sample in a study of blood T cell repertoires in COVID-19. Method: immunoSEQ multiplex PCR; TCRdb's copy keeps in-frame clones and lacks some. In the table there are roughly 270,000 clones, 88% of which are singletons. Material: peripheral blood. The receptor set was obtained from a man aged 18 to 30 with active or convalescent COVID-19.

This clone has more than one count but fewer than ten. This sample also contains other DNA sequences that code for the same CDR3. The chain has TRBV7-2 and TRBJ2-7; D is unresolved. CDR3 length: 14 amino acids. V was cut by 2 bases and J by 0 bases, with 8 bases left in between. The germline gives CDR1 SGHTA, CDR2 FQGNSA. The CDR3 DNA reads TGTGCCAGCAGCTTATCCCCAGGCTCCTACGAGCAGTACTTC. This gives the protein CASSLSPGSYEQYF.

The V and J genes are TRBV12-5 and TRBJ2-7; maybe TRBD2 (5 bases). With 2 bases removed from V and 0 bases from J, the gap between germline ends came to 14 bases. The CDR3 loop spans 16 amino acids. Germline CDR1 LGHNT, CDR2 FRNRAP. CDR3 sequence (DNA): TGTGCTAGTGGTTTGAGTGGCGGGCTCAGCTCCTACGAGCAGTACTTC. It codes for CASGLSGGLSSYEQYF.

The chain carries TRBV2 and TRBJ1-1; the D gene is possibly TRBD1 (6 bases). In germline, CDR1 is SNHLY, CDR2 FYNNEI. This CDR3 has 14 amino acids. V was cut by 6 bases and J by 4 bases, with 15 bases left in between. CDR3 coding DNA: TGTGCCAGCAGAAAACAGGGTCTCGGCACTGAAGCTTTCTTT. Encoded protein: CASRKQGLGTEAFF. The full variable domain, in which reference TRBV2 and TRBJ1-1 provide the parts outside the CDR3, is EPEVTQTPSHQVTQMGQEVILRCVPISNHLYFYWYRQILGQKVEFLVSFYNNEISEKSEIFDDQFSVERPDGSNFTLKIRSTKLEDSAMYFCASRKQGLGTEAFFGQGTRLTVV.

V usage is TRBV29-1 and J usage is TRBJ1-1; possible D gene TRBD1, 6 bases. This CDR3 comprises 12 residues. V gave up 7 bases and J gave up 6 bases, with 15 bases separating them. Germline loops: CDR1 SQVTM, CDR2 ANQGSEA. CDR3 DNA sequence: TGCAGCGATGGACAGCCATCCTCTGAAGCTTTCTTT. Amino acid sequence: CSDGQPSSEAFF.

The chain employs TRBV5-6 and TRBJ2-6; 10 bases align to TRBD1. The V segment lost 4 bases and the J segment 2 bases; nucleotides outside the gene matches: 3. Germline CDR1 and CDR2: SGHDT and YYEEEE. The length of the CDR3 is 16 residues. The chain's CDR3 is CASSPGQGPGANVLTF. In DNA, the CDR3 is TGTGCCAGCAGCCCGGGACAGGGGCCTGGGGCCAACGTCCTGACTTTC. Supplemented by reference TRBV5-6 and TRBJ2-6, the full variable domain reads DAGVTQSPTHLIKTRGQQVTLRCSPKSGHDTVSWYQQALGQGPQFIFQYYEEEERQRGNFPDRFSGHQFPNYSSELNVNALLLGDSALYLCASSPGQGPGANVLTFGAGSRLTVL.

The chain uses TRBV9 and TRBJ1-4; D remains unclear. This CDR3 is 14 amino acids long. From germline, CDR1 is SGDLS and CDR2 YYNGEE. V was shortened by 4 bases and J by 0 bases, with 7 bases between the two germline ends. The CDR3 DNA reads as TGTGCCAGCAGCCAACACGCAACTAATGAAAAACTGTTTTTT. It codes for CASSQHATNEKLFF.

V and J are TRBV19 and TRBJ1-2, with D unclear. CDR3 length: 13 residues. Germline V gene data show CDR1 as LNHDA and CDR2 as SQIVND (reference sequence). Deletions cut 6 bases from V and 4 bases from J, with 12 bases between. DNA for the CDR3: TGTGCCAGTAGCGAGAACCCGATCTATGGCTACACCTTC. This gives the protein CASSENPIYGYTF.

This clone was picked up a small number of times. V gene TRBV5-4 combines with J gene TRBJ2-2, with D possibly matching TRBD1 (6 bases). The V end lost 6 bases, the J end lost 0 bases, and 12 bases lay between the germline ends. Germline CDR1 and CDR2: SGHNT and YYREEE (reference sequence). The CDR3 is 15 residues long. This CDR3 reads CASTDRPTNTGELFF. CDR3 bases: TGTGCCAGCACCGACAGGCCCACGAACACCGGGGAGCTGTTTTTT.

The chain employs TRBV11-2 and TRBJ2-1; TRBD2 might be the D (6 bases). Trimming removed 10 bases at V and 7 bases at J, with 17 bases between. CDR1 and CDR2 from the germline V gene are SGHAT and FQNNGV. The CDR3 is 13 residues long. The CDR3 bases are TGTGCCACCTTTAACGGGGGAAATAATGAGCAGTTCTTC. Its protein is CATFNGGNNEQFF.

The chain's CDR3 is CASSVGFQYEQYF. CDR3 sequence (DNA): TGCGCCAGCAGCGTGGGGTTTCAGTACGAGCAGTACTTC. The V gene is TRBV5-1, the J gene TRBJ2-7, with D hard to call. The CDR3 loop spans 13 amino acids. Between the trimmed V and J ends, which lost 4 bases and 4 bases, there was a span of 12 bases. Germline CDR1 reads SGHRS; CDR2 reads YFSETQ.

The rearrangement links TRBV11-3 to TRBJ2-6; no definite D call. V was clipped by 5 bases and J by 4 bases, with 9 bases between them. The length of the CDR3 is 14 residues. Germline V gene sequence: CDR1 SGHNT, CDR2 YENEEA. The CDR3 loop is CASSPGTGANVLTF. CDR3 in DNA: TGTGCCAGCAGCCCAGGTACCGGGGCCAACGTCCTGACTTTC. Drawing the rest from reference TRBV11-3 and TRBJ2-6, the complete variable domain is EAGVVQSPRYKIIEKKQPVAFWCNPISGHNTLYWYLQNLGQGPELLIRYENEEAVDDSQLPKDRFSAERLKGVDSTLKIQPAELGDSAVYLCASSPGTGANVLTFGAGSRLTVL.

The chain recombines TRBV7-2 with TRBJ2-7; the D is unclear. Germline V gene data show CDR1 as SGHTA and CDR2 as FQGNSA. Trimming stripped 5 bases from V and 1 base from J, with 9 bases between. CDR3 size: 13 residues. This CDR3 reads CASSLSPSYEQYF. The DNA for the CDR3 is TGTGCCAGCAGCCTCTCCCCTTCCTACGAGCAGTACTTC.

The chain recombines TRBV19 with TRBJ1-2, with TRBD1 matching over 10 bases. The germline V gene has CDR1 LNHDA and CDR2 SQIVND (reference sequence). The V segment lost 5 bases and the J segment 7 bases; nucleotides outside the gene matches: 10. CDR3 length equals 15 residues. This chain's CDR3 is CASSSDRGRASGYTF. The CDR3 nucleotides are TGTGCCAGTAGTTCAGACAGGGGGCGAGCCTCTGGCTACACCTTC. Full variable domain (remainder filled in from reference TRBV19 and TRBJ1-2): DGGITQSPKYLFRKEGQNVTLSCEQNLNHDAMYWYRQDPGQGLRLIYYSQIVNDFQKGDIAEGYSVSREKKESFPLTVTSAQKNPTAFYLCASSSDRGRASGYTFGSGTRLTVV.

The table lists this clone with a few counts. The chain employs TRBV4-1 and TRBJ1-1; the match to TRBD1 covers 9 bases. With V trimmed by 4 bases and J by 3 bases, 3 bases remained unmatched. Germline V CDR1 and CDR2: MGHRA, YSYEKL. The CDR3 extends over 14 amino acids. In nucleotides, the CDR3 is TGCGCCAGCAGCCTCAGGACAGGGGACACTGAAGCTTTCTTT. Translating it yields CASSLRTGDTEAFF.

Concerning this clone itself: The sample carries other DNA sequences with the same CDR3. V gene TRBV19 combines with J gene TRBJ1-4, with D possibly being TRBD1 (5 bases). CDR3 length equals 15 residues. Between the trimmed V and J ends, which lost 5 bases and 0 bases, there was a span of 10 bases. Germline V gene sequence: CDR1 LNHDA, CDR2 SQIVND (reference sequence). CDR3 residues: CASSPRRATNEKLFF. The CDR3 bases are TGTGCCAGTAGTCCCCGCAGGGCAACTAATGAAAAACTGTTTTTT. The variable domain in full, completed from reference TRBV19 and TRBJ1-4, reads DGGITQSPKYLFRKEGQNVTLSCEQNLNHDAMYWYRQDPGQGLRLIYYSQIVNDFQKGDIAEGYSVSREKKESFPLTVTSAQKNPTAFYLCASSPRRATNEKLFFGSGTQLSVL.

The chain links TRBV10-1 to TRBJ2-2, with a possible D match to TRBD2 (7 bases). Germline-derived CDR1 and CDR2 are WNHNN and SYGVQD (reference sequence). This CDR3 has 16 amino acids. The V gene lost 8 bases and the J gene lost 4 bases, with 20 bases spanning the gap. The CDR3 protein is CASSVGGPLGTGELFF. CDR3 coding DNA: TGCGCCAGCTCTGTCGGGGGGCCCTTGGGCACCGGGGAGCTGTTTTTT.

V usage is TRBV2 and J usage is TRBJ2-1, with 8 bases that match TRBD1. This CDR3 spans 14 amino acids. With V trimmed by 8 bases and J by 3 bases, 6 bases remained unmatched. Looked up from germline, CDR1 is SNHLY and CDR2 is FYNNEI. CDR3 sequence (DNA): TGTGCCAGCGATCGGACAGGGAACTACAATGAGCAGTTCTTC. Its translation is CASDRTGNYNEQFF. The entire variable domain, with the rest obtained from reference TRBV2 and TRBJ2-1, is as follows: EPEVTQTPSHQVTQMGQEVILRCVPISNHLYFYWYRQILGQKVEFLVSFYNNEISEKSEIFDDQFSVERPDGSNFTLKIRSTKLEDSAMYFCASDRTGNYNEQFFGPGTRLTVL.

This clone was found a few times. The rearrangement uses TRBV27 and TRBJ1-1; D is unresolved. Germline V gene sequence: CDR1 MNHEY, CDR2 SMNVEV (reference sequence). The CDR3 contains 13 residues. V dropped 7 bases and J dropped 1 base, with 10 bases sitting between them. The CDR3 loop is CASNLRGNTEAFF. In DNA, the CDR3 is TGTGCCAGCAACCTGCGGGGGAACACTGAAGCTTTCTTT.

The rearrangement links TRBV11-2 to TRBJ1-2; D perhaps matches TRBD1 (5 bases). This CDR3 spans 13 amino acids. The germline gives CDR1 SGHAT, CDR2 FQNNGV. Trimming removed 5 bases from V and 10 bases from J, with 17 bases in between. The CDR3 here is CASSLGRGLTYTF. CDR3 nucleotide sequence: TGTGCCAGCAGCCTGGGGAGGGGCCTCACCTACACCTTC.

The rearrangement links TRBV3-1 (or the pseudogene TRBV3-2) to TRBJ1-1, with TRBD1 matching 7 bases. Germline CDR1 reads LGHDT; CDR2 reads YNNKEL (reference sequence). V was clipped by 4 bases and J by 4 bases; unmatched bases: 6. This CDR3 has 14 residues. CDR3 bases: TGTGCCAGCAGCCCGACAGGGATCGGCACTGAAGCTTTCTTT. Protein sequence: CASSPTGIGTEAFF.

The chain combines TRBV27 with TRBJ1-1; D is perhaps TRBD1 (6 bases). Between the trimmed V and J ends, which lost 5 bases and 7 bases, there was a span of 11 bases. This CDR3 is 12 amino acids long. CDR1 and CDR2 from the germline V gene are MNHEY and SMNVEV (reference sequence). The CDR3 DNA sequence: TGTGCCAGCAGTCTCCAGGGGCATGAAGCTTTCTTT. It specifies CASSLQGHEAFF.

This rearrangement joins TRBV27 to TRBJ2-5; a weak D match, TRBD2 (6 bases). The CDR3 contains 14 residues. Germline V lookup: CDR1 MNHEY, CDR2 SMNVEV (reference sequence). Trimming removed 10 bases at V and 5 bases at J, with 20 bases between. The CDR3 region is CATSPGPAGETQYF. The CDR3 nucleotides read TGTGCCACCTCGCCGGGGCCGGCGGGGGAGACCCAGTACTTC.

The CDR3 reads CASSQEGLGTGLHF. In DNA form, the CDR3 reads TGTGCCAGCAGCCAGGAGGGTTTAGGGACAGGGTTGCATTTT. The rearrangement uses TRBV3-1 (or the pseudogene TRBV3-2) and TRBJ1-5, with TRBD1 identical over 9 bases. V gave up 3 bases and J gave up 15 bases; unmatched junction bases: 12. CDR3 length: 14 amino acids. Germline CDR1 LGHDT, CDR2 YNNKEL (reference sequence).

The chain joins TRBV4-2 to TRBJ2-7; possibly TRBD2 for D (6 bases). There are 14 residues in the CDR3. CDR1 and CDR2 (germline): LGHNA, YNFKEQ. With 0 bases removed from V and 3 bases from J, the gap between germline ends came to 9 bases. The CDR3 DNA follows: TGTGCCAGCAGCCAAGAGGAGGGGTTCTACGAGCAGTACTTC. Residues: CASSQEEGFYEQYF.

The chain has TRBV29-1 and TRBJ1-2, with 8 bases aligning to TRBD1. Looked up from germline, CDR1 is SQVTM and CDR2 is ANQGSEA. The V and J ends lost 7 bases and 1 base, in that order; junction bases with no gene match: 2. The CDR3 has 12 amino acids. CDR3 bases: TGCAGCGGGGACAGGAATAACTATGGCTACACCTTC. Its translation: CSGDRNNYGYTF.

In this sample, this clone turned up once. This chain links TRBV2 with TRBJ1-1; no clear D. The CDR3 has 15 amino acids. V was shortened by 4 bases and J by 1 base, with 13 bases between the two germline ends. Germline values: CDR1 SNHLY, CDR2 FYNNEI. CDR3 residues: CASSAYLGENTEAFF. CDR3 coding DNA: TGTGCCAGCAGTGCTTATCTGGGAGAGAACACTGAAGCTTTCTTT.

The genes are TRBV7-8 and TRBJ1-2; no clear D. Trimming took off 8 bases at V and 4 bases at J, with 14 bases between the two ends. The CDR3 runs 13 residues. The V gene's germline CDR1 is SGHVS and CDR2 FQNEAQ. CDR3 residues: CASSAGPSYGYTF. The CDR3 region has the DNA TGTGCCAGCTCAGCAGGCCCGAGCTATGGCTACACCTTC. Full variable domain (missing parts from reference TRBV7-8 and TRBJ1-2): GAGVSQSPRYKVAKRGQDVALRCDPISGHVSLFWYQQALGQGPEFLTYFQNEAQLDKSGLPSDRFFAERPEGSVSTLKIQRTQQEDSAVYLCASSAGPSYGYTFGSGTRLTVV.

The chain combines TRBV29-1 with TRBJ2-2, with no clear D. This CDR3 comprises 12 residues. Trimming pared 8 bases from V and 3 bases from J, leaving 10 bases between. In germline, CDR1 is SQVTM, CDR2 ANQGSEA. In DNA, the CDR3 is TGCAGCTTAACCTCGGACACCGGGGAGCTGTTTTTT. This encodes CSLTSDTGELFF.

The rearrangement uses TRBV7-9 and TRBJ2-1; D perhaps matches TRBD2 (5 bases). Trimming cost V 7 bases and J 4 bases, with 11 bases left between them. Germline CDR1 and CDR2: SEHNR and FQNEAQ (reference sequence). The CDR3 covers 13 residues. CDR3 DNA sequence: TGTGCCAGCAACATTGGGGAGTACAATGAGCAGTTCTTC. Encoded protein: CASNIGEYNEQFF.

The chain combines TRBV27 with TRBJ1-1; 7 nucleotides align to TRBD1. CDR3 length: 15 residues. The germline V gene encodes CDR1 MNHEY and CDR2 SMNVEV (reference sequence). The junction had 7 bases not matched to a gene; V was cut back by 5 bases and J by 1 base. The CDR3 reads CASSPGTAKNTEAFF. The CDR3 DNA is TGTGCCAGCAGTCCGGGGACAGCCAAGAACACTGAAGCTTTCTTT.